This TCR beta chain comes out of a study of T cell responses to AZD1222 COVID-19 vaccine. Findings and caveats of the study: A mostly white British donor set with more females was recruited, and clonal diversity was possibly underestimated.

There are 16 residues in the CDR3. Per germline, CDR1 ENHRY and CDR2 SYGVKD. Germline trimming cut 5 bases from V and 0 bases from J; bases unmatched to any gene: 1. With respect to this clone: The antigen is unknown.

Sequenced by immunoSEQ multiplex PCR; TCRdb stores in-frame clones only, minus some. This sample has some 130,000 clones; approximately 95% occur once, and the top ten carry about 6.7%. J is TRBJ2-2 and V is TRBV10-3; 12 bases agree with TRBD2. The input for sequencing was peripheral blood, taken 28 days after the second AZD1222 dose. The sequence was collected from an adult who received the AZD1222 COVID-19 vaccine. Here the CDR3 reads CAISLAGGPNTGELFF. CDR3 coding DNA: TGTGCCATCAGTCTAGCGGGGGGGCCGAACACCGGGGAGCTGTTTTTT.